These 27 T cell receptor beta chains were all obtained from the same sample, sequenced in a study of shared clonotypes between healthy human individuals. Sequencing used immunoSEQ multiplex PCR; TCRdb keeps in-frame clones, though not all of them. The sample yields 1.4 million or so clones, approximately 98.5% seen once. The sequencing input was naive CD4+ T cells sorted from blood. Regarding subset: CD45RA+ positively selected. These receptors originate from a young man in good health.

About this clone: The sample carries other DNA sequences with the same CDR3. The chain uses TRBV7-2 and TRBJ2-1, with 9 bases that match TRBD1. J lost 0 bases, V lost 4 bases, and 1 base had no gene match. Per germline, CDR1 SGHTA and CDR2 FQGNSA. The CDR3 extends over 15 amino acids. CDR3 DNA sequence: TGTGCCAGCAGCTCGGACAGGGGCTCCTACAATGAGCAGTTCTTC. It is translated as CASSSDRGSYNEQFF.

The rearrangement uses TRBV5-1 and TRBJ2-3; unclear D gene. Per the germline V gene, CDR1 is SGHRS and CDR2 is YFSETQ. The CDR3 length is 15 residues. The V end was cut by 1 base, the J end by 2 bases, with 11 bases between. CDR3 in amino acids: CASSLHISFTDTQYF. The CDR3 bases are TGCGCCAGCAGCTTGCACATTAGCTTCACAGATACGCAGTATTTT.

The genes are TRBV10-3 and TRBJ2-1, with 8 bases lining up with TRBD2. Per the germline V gene, CDR1 is ENHRY and CDR2 is SYGVKD. With 10 bases clipped from V and 0 bases from J, the junction kept 8 bases outside the gene matches. This CDR3 has 15 amino acids. CDR3 region: CATKTSASSYNEQFF. CDR3 coding DNA: TGTGCCACAAAGACTAGCGCTAGCTCCTACAATGAGCAGTTCTTC.

This chain uses TRBV28 with TRBJ1-4, with D possibly TRBD1 on 6 matching bases. CDR3 length equals 15 residues. Germline V gives CDR1 MDHEN, CDR2 SYDVKM. Trimming stripped 8 bases from V and 8 bases from J, with 21 bases between. The CDR3 bases are TGTGCCAGCCTTTTGGGGGCCGAGCGGGGAGAAAAACTGTTTTTT. Translating gives CASLLGAERGEKLFF.

CDR3 sequence: CASSRKGLLPFNEQFF. The CDR3 DNA reads TGTGCCAGCTCCAGGAAGGGACTTCTTCCCTTTAATGAGCAGTTCTTC. The V and J genes are TRBV11-3 and TRBJ2-1, with D maybe TRBD2 (6 bases). CDR3 size: 16 residues. V was trimmed by 8 bases and J by 7 bases, leaving 24 bases between them. CDR1 is SGHNT, CDR2 YENEEA, per germline.

CDR3 in DNA: TGTGCCAGCAGCACACAGGGGGATCAGCCCCAGCATTTT. Protein: CASSTQGDQPQHF. V usage is TRBV7-8 and J usage is TRBJ1-5; TRBD1 matches at 8 bases. From germline, CDR1 is SGHVS and CDR2 FQNEAQ. The V segment lost 5 bases and the J segment 5 bases; nucleotides outside the gene matches: 2. This CDR3 spans 13 amino acids.

The V gene is TRBV7-8, the J gene TRBJ2-1, with D possibly being TRBD1 or TRBD2 (5 bases each). With 3 bases removed from V and 8 bases from J, the gap between germline ends came to 20 bases. Germline values: CDR1 SGHVS, CDR2 FQNEAQ. CDR3 length equals 16 residues. CDR3 DNA sequence: TGTGCCAGCAGCTTGGATCAGAGGGGAGATGCGGATGAGCAGTTCTTC. The encoded protein is CASSLDQRGDADEQFF.

The rearrangement uses TRBV11-3 and TRBJ2-1; the D gene could be TRBD1 or TRBD2 (5 bases each). This CDR3 comprises 13 residues. V was trimmed by 1 base and J by 12 bases, leaving 13 bases between them. Per the germline V gene, CDR1 is SGHNT and CDR2 is YENEEA. The CDR3 reads CASSLGGLSGQFF. The CDR3 DNA follows: TGTGCCAGCAGCTTAGGGGGGTTGAGTGGGCAGTTCTTC.

J is TRBJ2-1 and V is TRBV5-6, with a weak D call TRBD2 (7 bases). V lost 1 base to trimming and J lost 6 bases, with 17 bases between them. The CDR3 spans 16 residues. Per germline, CDR1 SGHDT and CDR2 YYEEEE. CDR3 nucleotide sequence: TGTGCCAGCAGCTTGAAGGCGAATAGGGGGGGCAATGAGCAGTTCTTC. Residues: CASSLKANRGGNEQFF.

This clone was seen only once. The same CDR3 can be traced to other DNA sequences in this sample. The CDR3 DNA follows: TGCGCCAGCAGCTTGGATCCGAACACCGGGGAGCTGTTTTTT. This sequence encodes CASSLDPNTGELFF. This sequence joins TRBV5-1 and TRBJ2-2; D not certain. The CDR3 length is 14 residues. Trimming removed 0 bases from V and 0 bases from J, with 3 bases in between. Looked up from germline, CDR1 is SGHRS and CDR2 is YFSETQ.

V usage is TRBV14 and J usage is TRBJ2-2; 9 positions match TRBD2. Trimming cost V 3 bases and J 7 bases; bases outside gene matches: 6. Germline V CDR1 and CDR2: SGHDN, FVKESK. The CDR3 is 15 residues long. CDR3: CASSHVAGVVGELFF. For the CDR3, the DNA is TGTGCCAGCAGCCATGTAGCGGGAGTGGTCGGGGAGCTGTTTTTT.

This clone was seen a single time. The chain joins TRBV7-7 to TRBJ2-5; 8 bases align to TRBD1. Germline CDR1 and CDR2: SSHAT and FNYEAQ (reference sequence). This CDR3 region has 14 residues. With V trimmed by 5 bases and J by 2 bases, 4 bases remained unmatched. The CDR3 spells CASSHDRGQETQYF. The CDR3, as DNA: TGTGCCAGCAGCCACGACAGGGGACAAGAGACCCAGTACTTC.

The rearrangement links TRBV28 to TRBJ1-2; D unresolved. The CDR3 has 13 amino acids. Per germline, CDR1 MDHEN and CDR2 SYDVKM. V shed 6 bases and J shed 0 bases, with 8 bases lying between them. The CDR3 region is CASSPGPNYGYTF. CDR3 nucleotides: TGTGCCAGCAGCCCCGGACCTAACTATGGCTACACCTTC.

The chain uses TRBV27 and TRBJ2-1; 7 nucleotides line up with TRBD1. V lost 4 bases and J lost 1; bases outside the gene matches: 7. The germline CDR1 and CDR2 sequences are MNHEY and SMNVEV (reference sequence). CDR3 size: 16 residues. The CDR3 region is CASSSRTGASYNEQFF. DNA for the CDR3: TGTGCCAGCAGTTCCCGGACAGGTGCGTCCTACAATGAGCAGTTCTTC.

The chain has TRBV5-4 and TRBJ2-3, with D possibly being TRBD2 (5 bases). The germline V and J ends were trimmed by 1 base and 2 bases, with 17 bases remaining between them. The V gene's germline CDR1 is SGHNT and CDR2 YYREEE (reference sequence). The length of the CDR3 is 17 residues. CDR3 coding DNA: TGTGCCAGCAGCTTGTTTCGGGGTCCCAAGAACACAGATACGCAGTATTTT. Protein: CASSLFRGPKNTDTQYF.

This sequence joins TRBV27 and TRBJ2-3; a weak D match, TRBD2 (6 bases). Trimming took 4 bases from V and 3 from J, leaving 14 bases between them. Germline CDR1 reads MNHEY; CDR2 reads SMNVEV (reference sequence). The CDR3 sequence is 15 residues long. CDR3 nucleotides: TGTGCCAGCAGTTACCTAGCGCGCGGGACAGATACGCAGTATTTT. Its protein is CASSYLARGTDTQYF.

In the case of this clone: One end of the junction is discordant with germline, which a read error may explain. The V and J genes are TRBV5-1 and TRBJ2-7, with TRBD2 matching 10 bases. CDR3 length: 15 residues. Germline V gene data show CDR1 as SGHRS and CDR2 as YFSETQ. The CDR3 sequence: CASTPQREGSDEQYF. The CDR3 nucleotides are TGCGCCAGCACCCCCCAGCGGGAGGGCTCCGACGAGCAGTACTTC.

The V gene is TRBV10-3, the J gene TRBJ2-1, with D perhaps matching TRBD1 or TRBD2 (5 bases each). Trimming pared 10 bases from V and 7 bases from J, leaving 20 bases between. Germline assignment: CDR1 ENHRY and CDR2 SYGVKD. The CDR3 consists of 14 residues. CDR3 sequence reads: CATNGAPPGNEQFF. CDR3 in DNA: TGTGCCACAAATGGGGCCCCACCGGGGAATGAGCAGTTCTTC.

The chain combines TRBV19 with TRBJ2-5; 9 nucleotides match TRBD2. This CDR3 region has 15 residues. The germline V gene has CDR1 LNHDA and CDR2 SQIVND (reference sequence). Germline trimming cut 1 base from V and 5 bases from J; bases unmatched to any gene: 5. CDR3 protein: CASSIATSGRETQYF. Here the CDR3 DNA reads TGTGCCAGTAGTATAGCGACTAGCGGACGGGAGACCCAGTACTTC.

This clone was seen once. The V call is TRBV5-1, the J call TRBJ2-3, with 11 bases lining up with TRBD2. Germline CDR1 is SGHRS and CDR2 is YFSETQ. The CDR3 totals 16 residues. The V and J ends lost 4 bases and 2 bases, in that order; junction bases with no gene match: 6. DNA of the CDR3: TGCGCCAGCAGCAGCGGGACTAGCGGCTTCACAGATACGCAGTATTTT. Protein: CASSSGTSGFTDTQYF.

The table lists this clone with a count of one. The V call is TRBV7-6, the J call TRBJ2-7; 10 positions agree with TRBD1. After removal of 0 bases from V and 3 bases from J, the junction contained 5 bases not matched to a gene. The CDR3 consists of 16 residues. CDR1 and CDR2 from the germline V gene are SGHVS and FNYEAQ. In nucleotides, the CDR3 is TGTGCCAGCAGCTTAGCGGCCCGGGACAGGGGCTACGAGCAGTACTTC. Its protein product is CASSLAARDRGYEQYF. The whole variable domain, filled in from reference TRBV7-6 and TRBJ2-7, reads GAGVSQSPRYKVTKRGQDVALRCDPISGHVSLYWYRQALGQGPEFLTYFNYEAQQDKSGLPNDRFSAERPEGSISTLTIQRTEQRDSAMYRCASSLAARDRGYEQYFGPGTRLTVT.

The chain carries TRBV5-1 and TRBJ2-1, with D possibly being TRBD2 (5 bases). The CDR3 is 14 amino acids. Deletions cut 4 bases from V and 7 bases from J, with 15 bases between. The V gene's germline CDR1 is SGHRS and CDR2 YFSETQ. This CDR3 is CASSPPLASNEQFF. CDR3 nucleotides: TGCGCCAGCAGCCCTCCCTTAGCGAGTAATGAGCAGTTCTTC.

The rearrangement joins TRBV10-3 to TRBJ2-7, with TRBD2 matching over 10 bases. V trimming: 4 bases; J trimming: 6 bases; junction bases outside the gene matches: 12. The germline gives CDR1 ENHRY, CDR2 SYGVKD. The CDR3 spans 16 residues. The chain's CDR3 is CAISAAGVAGGFEQYF. DNA for the CDR3: TGTGCCATCAGTGCCGCCGGGGTAGCGGGAGGATTCGAGCAGTACTTC.

This rearrangement joins TRBV29-1 to TRBJ1-4; tentative D call: TRBD1 (5 bases). Between the trimmed V and J ends, which lost 5 bases and 5 bases, there was a span of 18 bases. The CDR3 consists of 15 residues. Germline lookup yields CDR1 SQVTM and CDR2 ANQGSEA. The CDR3 nucleotides read TGCAGCGTTTTGGGAACTGTGACAGTGAATGAAAAACTGTTTTTT. It is translated as CSVLGTVTVNEKLFF.

As for this clone: Distinct nucleotide sequences in the sample also encode this CDR3. The rearrangement links TRBV6-5 to TRBJ2-5; D gene ambiguous. The CDR3 loop spans 13 amino acids. The germline V gene encodes CDR1 MNHEY and CDR2 SVGAGI. Trimming left V 3 bases short and J 4 bases short, with 9 bases between. The CDR3 spells CASSYPGGETQYF. Written as DNA, the CDR3 is TGTGCCAGCAGTTATCCGGGTGGAGAGACCCAGTACTTC.

The V and J genes are TRBV7-3 and TRBJ2-7; D gene uncertain. V lost 1 base, J lost 2 bases, and 9 bases lay in between. The CDR3 consists of 14 residues. The germline V gene has CDR1 SGHTA and CDR2 FQGTGA. The CDR3 coding sequence is TGTGCCAGCAGCTTAAGTCCGAATGCCTACGAGCAGTACTTC. Its translation: CASSLSPNAYEQYF.

CDR3 protein: CASSLITGSSTDTQYF. In nucleotides, the CDR3 is TGTGCCAGCAGCTTAATAACAGGGTCCAGCACAGATACGCAGTATTTT. The chain employs TRBV7-2 and TRBJ2-3; perhaps TRBD1 as D (6 bases). CDR3 length: 16 amino acids. Germline V CDR1 and CDR2: SGHTA, FQGNSA. Trimming shortened V by 2 bases and J by 0 bases, and 12 bases separated the two germline ends.